This T cell receptor (beta chain) was retrieved from a study of T cell responses to AZD1222 COVID-19 vaccine. The CDR3 covers 16 residues. Germline CDR1 is SGHDN and CDR2 is FVKESK. J lost 7 bases, V lost 4 bases, and 11 bases had no gene match. At least ten counts were recorded for this clone. Data came from immunoSEQ multiplex PCR; TCRdb stores just in-frame clones and leaves some out. Here the sample spans 140,000 to 150,000 clones, about 91% being singletons. This sequence originates from an adult in good health. The specimen comprised peripheral blood, sampled on day 0 of AZD1222 vaccination. The rearrangement links TRBV14 to TRBJ2-1, with 9 bases identical to TRBD2. The CDR3 coding sequence is TGTGCCAGCAGCCGTGCTGCAGCGGGGGGCCAAAATGAGCAGTTCTTC. It translates to CASSRAAAGGQNEQFF.